This T cell receptor (beta chain) was sequenced during a study of CD8+ T cells in alopecia areata. This CDR3 is 13 amino acids long. CDR1 and CDR2 from the germline V gene are SGHNT and YYREEE (reference sequence). Deletions cut 3 bases from V and 1 base from J, with 8 bases between. As for treatment: oral pan-JAK inhibitor, 5-10 mg twice daily. Extraction of RNA preceded its reverse transcription into cDNA, which served as the sequencing template. This table comes from immunoSEQ multiplex PCR, and its TCRdb copy is limited to in-frame clones, with some not included. The sample holds approximately 200,000 clones, around 56% seen once.

The rearrangement joins TRBV5-4 to TRBJ2-7; D may match TRBD1 or TRBD2 (5 bases each). This specimen consisted of CD4+ T cells sorted from blood, obtained at week 4, from a patient treated with tofacitinib. This clonotype was sampled from a human donor with alopecia areata. CDR3 nucleotides: TGTGCCAGCAGCTCCGGGGCGTCCTACGAGCAGTACTTC. Amino acids: CASSSGASYEQYF.